The clone carrying this T cell receptor (beta chain) was found a few times. Through a sample-barcoded 5' primer and a J-beta primer mix, a second PCR was run for about 6 to 11 cycles. MiXCR, run by TCRdb on the 5' RACE reads, gives a single entry per CDR3 protein. Of roughly 700,000 distinct CDR3 sequences in the sample, 45% to 50% were seen once. The sample belongs to a study of blood T cells in healthy people across ages. Trimming shortened V by 0 bases and J by 4 bases, and 10 bases separated the two germline ends. The CDR3 loop spans 15 amino acids. CDR1 is LGHNA, CDR2 YSLEER, per germline. The individuals who served as donors were healthy Caucasians living in Russia, aged roughly 6 to 90.

The receptor was derived from a woman aged 60 to 75 in good health. Sequenced sample: blood. The chain uses TRBV4-3 and TRBJ2-1; possibly TRBD2 for D (5 bases). The CDR3 DNA reads TGCGCCAGCAGCCAAGATTGGAGGCAGTACAATGAGCAGTTCTTC. It is translated as CASSQDWRQYNEQFF.